The 12 T cell receptor beta chains presented below share a single source sample, sequenced in a study of cytomegalovirus exposure and HLA in healthy donors. The PCR had 60 Vbeta and 13 Jbeta primers. The table came from immunoSEQ multiplex PCR; TCRdb's copy has only in-frame clones and leaves some out. Of approximately 170,000 clones listed, around 85% are singletons. The sample taken for sequencing was PBMCs. The receptor set was obtained from a boy younger than 10 in good health and CMV-seronegative.

The V and J genes are TRBV5-1 and TRBJ1-2, with D unresolved. The V end lost 9 bases, the J end lost 8 bases, and 17 bases lay between the germline ends. Germline-derived CDR1 and CDR2 are SGHRS and YFSETQ. This CDR3 spans 12 amino acids. This chain's CDR3 is CATPEVSGGYTF. In DNA form, the CDR3 reads TGCGCCACCCCAGAGGTGTCGGGAGGCTACACCTTC. Based on the CDR3 plus reference TRBV5-1 and TRBJ1-2, the full variable domain is KAGVTQTPRYLIKTRGQQVTLSCSPISGHRSVSWYQQTPGQGLQFLFEYFSETQRNKGNFPGRFSGRQFSNSRSEMNVSTLELGDSALYLCATPEVSGGYTFGSGTRLTVV.

The rearrangement links TRBV7-8 to TRBJ1-1; D is unclear. V was cut by 7 bases and J by 1 base, with 10 bases left in between. CDR3 size: 13 residues. Germline V gene data show CDR1 as SGHVS and CDR2 as FQNEAQ. CDR3 coding DNA: TGTGCCAGCACAGGCCGGGGGAACACTGAAGCTTTCTTT. The encoded protein is CASTGRGNTEAFF.

The V call is TRBV11-2, the J call TRBJ2-7, with 8 bases aligning to TRBD2. V was pared by 1 base and J by 2 bases, with 7 bases of the junction left unmatched. This CDR3 has 16 residues. From germline, CDR1 is SGHAT and CDR2 FQNNGV. The CDR3 nucleotides are TGTGCCAGCAGCTTAGGGGGCCGGGGGGGAACCTACGAGCAGTACTTC. Translation: CASSLGGRGGTYEQYF.

V usage is TRBV18 and J usage is TRBJ2-1; 9 positions match TRBD2. V was clipped by 3 bases and J by 5 bases; unmatched bases: 5. Germline V lookup: CDR1 KGHSH, CDR2 LQKENI. There are 15 residues in the CDR3. The CDR3 DNA reads TGTGCCAGCTCACCGGGGACTAGCCGGAACAATGAGCAGTTCTTC. Its protein is CASSPGTSRNNEQFF.

The chain is built from TRBV7-8 and TRBJ2-4; TRBD1 aligns across 9 bases. CDR1 is SGHVS and CDR2 is FQNEAQ in the germline V gene. V shed 1 base, J shed 2 bases, and the junction held 12 bases outside the gene matches. This CDR3 spans 19 amino acids. In DNA form, the CDR3 reads TGTGCCAGCAGCTTAGTTGTATTGTGGGACAGGGTTCCCAAAAACATTCAGTACTTC. Amino acid sequence: CASSLVVLWDRVPKNIQYF.

This clone has just a few counts. The V gene is TRBV7-9, the J gene TRBJ1-1, with 8 positions matching TRBD1. Germline V CDR1 and CDR2: SEHNR, FQNEAQ (reference sequence). Trimming took 4 bases from V and 7 from J; bases not matched to a gene: 8. The CDR3 is 14 amino acids. CDR3 in DNA: TGTGCCAGCAGCTCAAGGACAGGGCTACTTGAAGCTTTCTTT. Translation gives CASSSRTGLLEAFF.

This chain joins TRBV7-9 and TRBJ1-2; D uncertain. V shed 2 bases and J shed 2 bases, with 9 bases lying between them. CDR1 and CDR2 from the germline V gene are SEHNR and FQNEAQ (reference sequence). This CDR3 has 14 residues. CDR3 region: CASSLIGGNYGYTF. For the CDR3, the DNA is TGTGCCAGCAGCTTAATCGGAGGGAACTATGGCTACACCTTC.

The chain employs TRBV19 and TRBJ2-1, with D tentatively TRBD1 (6 bases). V was pared by 2 bases and J by 12 bases, with 17 bases between. From germline, CDR1 is LNHDA and CDR2 SQIVND (reference sequence). The CDR3 has 14 amino acids. CDR3 residues: CASSISRGRDGQFF. CDR3 sequence (DNA): TGTGCCAGTAGTATATCCAGGGGCAGGGATGGGCAGTTCTTC.

This clone occurred once. The chain uses TRBV5-6 and TRBJ2-5; TRBD2 matches at 9 bases. V was pared by 7 bases and J by 4 bases, with 14 bases of the junction left unmatched. The CDR3 length is 16 residues. The germline gives CDR1 SGHDT, CDR2 YYEEEE. In nucleotides, the CDR3 is TGTGCCAGCCGCGGGGTAGCGGGAGAGTTGGGAGAGACCCAGTACTTC. Protein sequence: CASRGVAGELGETQYF. The full variable domain, in which reference TRBV5-6 and TRBJ2-5 provide the parts outside the CDR3, is DAGVTQSPTHLIKTRGQQVTLRCSPKSGHDTVSWYQQALGQGPQFIFQYYEEEERQRGNFPDRFSGHQFPNYSSELNVNALLLGDSALYLCASRGVAGELGETQYFGPGTRLLVL.

The chain recombines TRBV4-2 with TRBJ2-6; 8 nucleotides align to TRBD1. The germline gives CDR1 LGHNA, CDR2 YNFKEQ. The CDR3 is made up of 20 amino acids. J gave up 0 bases and V 4 bases, and 14 bases lay outside the gene matches. CDR3 loop: CASSRSVGRGQLSGANVLTF. For the CDR3, the DNA is TGTGCCAGCAGCCGAAGTGTCGGCAGGGGGCAGCTCTCTGGGGCCAACGTCCTGACTTTC.

The rearrangement links TRBV7-8 to TRBJ2-7; D unresolved. This CDR3 comprises 15 residues. V was cut by 0 bases and J by 4 bases, with 13 bases left in between. Looked up from germline, CDR1 is SGHVS and CDR2 is FQNEAQ. The chain's CDR3 is CASSLAEASFYEQYF. Written as DNA, the CDR3 is TGTGCCAGCAGCTTAGCAGAGGCGAGCTTTTACGAGCAGTACTTC.

This sequence joins TRBV5-1 and TRBJ2-6; 7 bases align to TRBD1. V trimming: 0 bases; J trimming: 2 bases; junction bases outside the gene matches: 2. Looked up from germline, CDR1 is SGHRS and CDR2 is YFSETQ. The CDR3 runs to 16 residues. CDR3 sequence: CASSLGQGAGANVLTF. The CDR3 region has the DNA TGCGCCAGCAGCTTGGGTCAGGGGGCTGGGGCCAACGTCCTGACTTTC.